This T cell receptor beta chain appears in the sequencing data of a study of T cells in Graves' hyperthyroidism and ophthalmopathy. This clonotype was counted at least ten times. Its antigen is undetermined. Amplification yielded TCR beta CDR3 regions, with RNA transcripts as the source. The HTBI primer set served for first-round RT-PCR of the TCR CDR3. A single record per CDR3 protein comes from TCRdb applying MiXCR to the multiplex PCR reads. The table has roughly 290,000 distinct CDR3 sequences, about 15% seen once. Orbital computed tomography, thyroid ultrasound, serum thyroxine and TRAb, and clinical symptoms together informed the diagnoses. V lost 4 bases, J lost 0 bases, and 13 bases lay in between. The CDR3 sequence is 16 residues long. Germline values: CDR1 SGHTA, CDR2 FQGNSA. General study findings and limits: The model foresaw ophthalmopathy a median around seven months prior to onset. Appearing also in blood were most of the thyroid clonotypes expanded above 0.001.

The chain recombines TRBV7-2 with TRBJ2-1; D unclear. The sample taken for sequencing was blood. The sequence derives from a woman aged 60-75 years with Graves' ophthalmopathy. CDR3: CASSSERQSSYNEQFF. CDR3 in DNA: TGTGCCAGCAGCTCCGAACGCCAAAGCTCCTACAATGAGCAGTTCTTC.